A single sample gave rise to the 21 T cell receptor beta chains below, sequenced in a study of blood T cell repertoires in COVID-19. Repertoires were generated with immunoSEQ multiplex PCR, while TCRdb's copy carries only in-frame clones and drops some. The sample lists 200,000 to 300,000 clones, almost 85% seen once, with 5.1% in the top ten. Input material: peripheral blood. The receptors come from a man between 45 and 60 years old with COVID-19, enrolled during active disease.

The V call is TRBV2, the J call TRBJ1-3; perhaps TRBD1 as D (5 bases). There are 14 residues in the CDR3. The V and J ends lost 8 bases and 0 bases respectively, with 11 bases between them. Germline V gene data show CDR1 as SNHLY and CDR2 as FYNNEI. The CDR3 nucleotides are TGTGCCAGCTCGGAGGGGATCTCTGGAAACACCATATATTTT. It translates to CASSEGISGNTIYF.

This chain connects TRBV15 to TRBJ1-4; no clear D. Germline V gives CDR1 LNHNV, CDR2 YYDKDF (reference sequence). Trimming removed 2 bases from V and 7 bases from J, with 14 bases in between. CDR3 length: 15 residues. The CDR3 DNA reads TGTGCCACCAGCAGAAGCCGGGATAAAAGTGAAAAACTGTTTTTT. It codes for CATSRSRDKSEKLFF.

The rearrangement links TRBV4-1 to TRBJ2-2; D perhaps matches TRBD2 (6 bases). The V gene lost 0 bases and the J gene lost 4 bases, with 15 bases spanning the gap. The CDR3 extends over 17 amino acids. Looked up from germline, CDR1 is MGHRA and CDR2 is YSYEKL. The CDR3 region has the DNA TGCGCCAGCAGCCAAGAATTCGGAGGGGTGGGCACCGGGGAGCTGTTTTTT. As protein: CASSQEFGGVGTGELFF.

The V gene is TRBV4-1, the J gene TRBJ1-2, with 7 bases lining up with TRBD1. This CDR3 has 17 residues. CDR1 is MGHRA, CDR2 YSYEKL, per germline. V was pared by 1 base and J by 4 bases, with 12 bases of the junction left unmatched. CDR3 sequence: CASSQAPGQQNIYGYTF. The CDR3 DNA reads as TGCGCCAGCAGCCAAGCCCCGGGACAGCAGAACATCTATGGCTACACCTTC.

The CDR3, as DNA: TGCAGCGTCGGAGCCGGGACTAGTGGAGCAGATACGCAGTATTTT. Protein: CSVGAGTSGADTQYF. The chain couples TRBV29-1 to TRBJ2-3; 8 nucleotides match TRBD2. This CDR3 is built from 15 residues. Germline-derived CDR1 and CDR2 are SQVTM and ANQGSEA. V shed 6 bases, J shed 4 bases, and the junction held 12 bases outside the gene matches.

The chain uses TRBV4-3 and TRBJ1-4; D gene ambiguous. The V end lost 0 bases, the J end lost 3 bases, and 11 bases lay between the germline ends. Germline loops: CDR1 LGHNA, CDR2 YSLEER. The CDR3 is 16 amino acids. The CDR3 here is CASSQDRMRANEKLFF. The CDR3 bases are TGCGCCAGCAGCCAAGATAGGATGCGGGCTAATGAAAAACTGTTTTTT.

The V call is TRBV2, the J call TRBJ1-1; possible D gene TRBD1, 5 bases. The CDR3 is 16 amino acids. The germline V gene has CDR1 SNHLY and CDR2 FYNNEI. The V end lost 0 bases, the J end lost 4 bases, and 15 bases lay between the germline ends. The CDR3 sequence is CASSEALLGVGTEAFF. The CDR3 DNA follows: TGTGCCAGCAGTGAAGCGCTTCTAGGGGTGGGCACTGAAGCTTTCTTT.

The chain couples TRBV6-5 to TRBJ2-7; TRBD1 aligns across 7 bases. CDR3 size: 14 residues. Germline V lookup: CDR1 MNHEY, CDR2 SVGAGI. The V gene end was trimmed by 0 bases and the J gene end by 4 bases; junction bases not matched to a gene: 3. The CDR3: CASSYSDRAYEQYF. The CDR3 DNA follows: TGTGCCAGCAGTTACTCCGACAGGGCATACGAGCAGTACTTC.

The CDR3 loop is CASSNREVQETQYF. For the CDR3, the DNA is TGTGCCAGTAGTAACAGGGAAGTCCAAGAGACCCAGTACTTC. The chain recombines TRBV19 with TRBJ2-5; the D gene is possibly TRBD1 (6 bases). The CDR3 length is 14 residues. V lost 4 bases, J lost 1 base, and 10 bases lay in between. In germline, CDR1 is LNHDA, CDR2 SQIVND (reference sequence).

The chain links TRBV4-1 to TRBJ2-1; possible D gene TRBD1, 6 bases. Germline V gene sequence: CDR1 MGHRA, CDR2 YSYEKL. Trimming took 0 bases from V and 5 from J, leaving 14 bases between them. CDR3 size: 16 residues. For the CDR3, the DNA is TGCGCCAGCAGCCAAGATCTGGGGGCCGGCCACAATGAGCAGTTCTTC. This gives the protein CASSQDLGAGHNEQFF.

This chain joins TRBV6-5 and TRBJ1-5, with 8 bases that match TRBD1. The germline V gene has CDR1 MNHEY and CDR2 SVGAGI. The CDR3 consists of 15 residues. V shed 3 bases and J 5 bases; nucleotides not matched to a gene: 6. The CDR3 is CASSYTGGRDQPQHF. The DNA for the CDR3 is TGTGCCAGCAGTTATACAGGGGGTCGGGATCAGCCCCAGCATTTT.

The rearrangement links TRBV6-5 to TRBJ2-5, with D perhaps TRBD2 (6 bases). Germline CDR1 reads MNHEY; CDR2 reads SVGAGI. This CDR3 spans 12 amino acids. V shed 4 bases and J shed 4 bases, with 7 bases lying between them. The CDR3 DNA is TGTGCCAGCAGTTTTAGCGGAGAGACCCAGTACTTC. This translates into CASSFSGETQYF.

V usage is TRBV7-9 and J usage is TRBJ2-2; perhaps TRBD2 as D (5 bases). Germline CDR1 is SEHNR and CDR2 is FQNEAQ (reference sequence). This CDR3 comprises 13 residues. The V and J ends lost 5 bases and 5 bases respectively, with 9 bases between them. Here the CDR3 reads CASSILATGELFF. The CDR3 coding sequence is TGTGCCAGCAGCATCCTAGCTACCGGGGAGCTGTTTTTT.

V and J are TRBV24-1 and TRBJ2-1; D might be TRBD2 (6 bases). The CDR3 has 16 residues. Germline V gives CDR1 KGHDR, CDR2 SFDVKD. V shed 3 bases and J shed 2 bases, with 13 bases lying between them. CDR3 nucleotide sequence: TGTGCCACCAGTGATCCCGGGGGTGCTACCTACAATGAGCAGTTCTTC. This codes for CATSDPGGATYNEQFF.

This clone was counted only a few times. The genes are TRBV18 and TRBJ1-2, with 8 bases that match TRBD1. The CDR3 runs 16 residues. CDR1 KGHSH and CDR2 LQKENI come from the germline V gene. V lost 5 bases and J lost 4; bases outside the gene matches: 12. The CDR3 coding sequence is TGTGCCAGCTCAACTCAAACTCCGGGACAGGTCTATGGCTACACCTTC. It codes for CASSTQTPGQVYGYTF. The full variable domain, with the rest looked up from reference TRBV18 and TRBJ1-2, is NAGVMQNPRHLVRRRGQEARLRCSPMKGHSHVYWYRQLPEEGLKFMVYLQKENIIDESGMPKERFSAEFPKEGPSILRIQQVVRGDSAAYFCASSTQTPGQVYGYTFGSGTRLTVV.

This clone has only a few counts. The J gene is TRBJ2-3, the V gene TRBV5-6; 14 bases are shared with TRBD2. Looked up from germline, CDR1 is SGHDT and CDR2 is YYEEEE. Trimming cost V 3 bases and J 3 bases; bases outside gene matches: 3. The length of the CDR3 is 16 residues. The CDR3 region has the DNA TGTGCCAGCAGCTACGGGACTAGCGGGGGAACAGATACGCAGTATTTT. Residues: CASSYGTSGGTDTQYF.

The chain uses TRBV19 and TRBJ2-1; D not certain. This CDR3 region has 13 residues. Germline-derived CDR1 and CDR2 are LNHDA and SQIVND (reference sequence). Deletions cut 3 bases from V and 3 bases from J, with 6 bases between. The DNA of the CDR3 is TGTGCCAGTAGTATGGCCAGCTACAATGAGCAGTTCTTC. Translation: CASSMASYNEQFF.

The chain carries TRBV28 and TRBJ1-5, with 7 bases matching TRBD1. Germline lookup yields CDR1 MDHEN and CDR2 SYDVKM. The CDR3 loop spans 13 amino acids. V was clipped by 6 bases and J by 7 bases; unmatched bases: 6. CDR3 DNA: TGTGCCAGCAGATTACAGGGGAGCCAGCCCCAGCATTTT. Translating gives CASRLQGSQPQHF.

In its sample, this clone was seen once. The chain couples TRBV5-1 to TRBJ2-7; 9 positions match TRBD1. V gave up 4 bases and J gave up 9 bases; unmatched junction bases: 14. This CDR3 has 15 amino acids. The V gene's germline CDR1 is SGHRS and CDR2 YFSETQ. The CDR3 loop is CASSVAGQGYSGQYF. CDR3 DNA: TGCGCCAGCAGCGTCGCGGGACAGGGCTATAGTGGGCAGTACTTC.

The chain employs TRBV3-1 (or the pseudogene TRBV3-2) and TRBJ2-1, with a weak D call TRBD2 (5 bases). Germline V gene sequence: CDR1 LGHDT, CDR2 YNNKEL (reference sequence). This CDR3 spans 13 amino acids. The germline V and J ends were trimmed by 0 bases and 14 bases, with 14 bases remaining between them. Here the CDR3 reads CASSQERASFEFF. The CDR3 nucleotides read TGTGCCAGCAGCCAAGAGAGGGCATCATTTGAGTTCTTC.

This chain uses TRBV5-1 with TRBJ1-1; maybe TRBD1 (5 bases). Trimming removed 4 bases at V and 5 bases at J, with 6 bases between. There are 11 residues in the CDR3. Per the germline V gene, CDR1 is SGHRS and CDR2 is YFSETQ. Here the CDR3 DNA reads TGCGCCAGCAGCGGGGGGACTGAAGCTTTCTTT. This translates into CASSGGTEAFF. The whole variable domain, filled in from reference TRBV5-1 and TRBJ1-1, reads KAGVTQTPRYLIKTRGQQVTLSCSPISGHRSVSWYQQTPGQGLQFLFEYFSETQRNKGNFPGRFSGRQFSNSRSEMNVSTLELGDSALYLCASSGGTEAFFGQGTRLTVV.